Shown below are 8 T cell receptor beta chains from a single sample sequenced in a study of T cell changes during pregnancy in multiple sclerosis. The data were produced by immunoSEQ multiplex PCR, yet TCRdb's version contains in-frame clones alone and is incomplete. This sample has about 69,000 clones, with about 91% found just once. The sequencing here drew on CD4+ T cells from peripheral blood mononuclear cells, taken in the third trimester of pregnancy. These receptors were collected from a female donor in good health, enrolled as a control in a pregnancy study.

The V call is TRBV23-1, the J call TRBJ2-1; D is possibly TRBD1 (5 bases). TRBV23-1 qualifies as an ORF whose function is uncertain. Trimming took off 3 bases at V and 6 bases at J, with 12 bases between the two ends. The CDR3 has 14 amino acids. CDR3: CASSQGQGGNEQFF. CDR3 DNA sequence: TGCGCCAGCAGTCAGGGGCAGGGTGGCAATGAGCAGTTCTTC.

This CDR3 is CASSREGLSGGNQPQHF. The CDR3 region has the DNA TGTGCCAGCAGTCGAGAGGGGCTGTCGGGGGGGAATCAGCCCCAGCATTTT. The chain is built from TRBV27 and TRBJ1-5, with D possibly TRBD1 on 5 matching bases. The V gene's germline CDR1 is MNHEY and CDR2 SMNVEV (reference sequence). This CDR3 is 17 amino acids long. V was shortened by 5 bases and J by 4 bases, with 21 bases between the two germline ends.

The chain recombines TRBV19 with TRBJ2-7; 7 bases align to TRBD1. The V segment lost 4 bases and the J segment 3 bases; nucleotides outside the gene matches: 6. The CDR3 is 14 residues long. Germline V gene sequence: CDR1 LNHDA, CDR2 SQIVND (reference sequence). CDR3 loop: CASSTRQGFYEQYF. The DNA for the CDR3 is TGTGCCAGTAGTACCCGACAGGGTTTCTACGAGCAGTACTTC.

The CDR3 spells CASSLDRGNQPQHF. The CDR3 region has the DNA TGTGCCAGCAGCTTGGACAGGGGCAATCAGCCCCAGCATTTT. The chain joins TRBV5-4 to TRBJ1-5; D is perhaps TRBD1 (6 bases). The length of the CDR3 is 14 residues. Trimming removed 0 bases from V and 2 bases from J, with 6 bases in between. Looked up from germline, CDR1 is SGHNT and CDR2 is YYREEE (reference sequence).

The V gene is TRBV18, the J gene TRBJ1-6; 7 bases align to TRBD1. V lost 3 bases, J lost 10 bases, and 3 bases stayed unmatched. This CDR3 is built from 13 residues. Germline V gives CDR1 KGHSH, CDR2 LQKENI. As DNA, the CDR3 is TGTGCCAGCTCACCGGGACAGACATCACCCCTCCACTTT. This translates into CASSPGQTSPLHF.

This clone showed up just a few times. The chain links TRBV7-9 to TRBJ2-1, with D maybe TRBD1 (6 bases). This CDR3 spans 13 amino acids. In germline, CDR1 is SEHNR, CDR2 FQNEAQ (reference sequence). The V end lost 8 bases, the J end lost 8 bases, and 16 bases lay between the germline ends. The CDR3 DNA sequence: TGTGCCAGCCTCCGAGGGGGTACCGATGAGCAGTTCTTC. It is translated as CASLRGGTDEQFF.

This chain connects TRBV19 to TRBJ1-4; D unclear. This CDR3 comprises 15 residues. Germline lookup yields CDR1 LNHDA and CDR2 SQIVND (reference sequence). V was trimmed by 5 bases and J by 3 bases, leaving 13 bases between them. CDR3 in DNA: TGTGCCAGTAGTTCCCAGGAGGCTCCTAATGAAAAACTGTTTTTT. As protein: CASSSQEAPNEKLFF.

This clone is a singleton in its sample. The J gene is TRBJ2-7, the V gene TRBV14; D gene ambiguous. The CDR3 totals 14 residues. Germline V CDR1 and CDR2: SGHDN, FVKESK. The V and J ends lost 0 bases and 4 bases respectively, with 10 bases between them. For the CDR3, the DNA is TGTGCCAGCAGCCAAGAATCCGTTAATTACGAGCAGTACTTC. Amino acids: CASSQESVNYEQYF. Full variable domain (missing parts from reference TRBV14 and TRBJ2-7): EAGVTQFPSHSVIEKGQTVTLRCDPISGHDNLYWYRRVMGKEIKFLLHFVKESKQDESGMPNNRFLAERTGGTYSTLKVQPAELEDSGVYFCASSQESVNYEQYFGPGTRLTVT.